These 5 T cell receptor beta chains came from one sample sequenced in a study of T cells in Graves' hyperthyroidism and ophthalmopathy. Researchers amplified the TCR beta CDR3 regions from RNA transcripts. First-round RT-PCR of the TCR CDR3 relied on the HTBI primer set. Each CDR3 protein is one row after TCRdb ran MiXCR on the multiplex PCR reads. The sample consists of about 340,000 distinct CDR3 sequences, around a sixth of them appearing once. The sequenced sample was blood. All receptors derive from a woman between 45 and 60 years old with Graves' hyperthyroidism.

V gene TRBV4-1 combines with J gene TRBJ1-2, with TRBD1 matching over 11 bases. Trimming removed 3 bases from V and 8 bases from J; junction bases left unmatched: 2. There are 13 residues in the CDR3. Germline CDR1 and CDR2: MGHRA and YSYEKL. CDR3: CASSQGQGGGYTF. The CDR3 region has the DNA TGCGCCAGCAGCCAGGGACAGGGGGGGGGCTACACCTTC.

This clonotype was seen repeatedly, ten times or more. V and J are TRBV11-2 and TRBJ2-3, with no clear D. V lost 4 bases and J lost 1, with 9 bases in between. Germline V gene lookup returns CDR1 SGHAT and CDR2 FQNNGV. The CDR3 covers 14 residues. CDR3 sequence reads: CASSSSRGTDTQYF. CDR3 sequence (DNA): TGTGCCAGCAGCTCCTCCCGGGGCACAGATACGCAGTATTTT.

The chain joins TRBV7-9 to TRBJ2-7, with a weak D call TRBD2 (6 bases). CDR1 SEHNR and CDR2 FQNEAQ come from the germline V gene (reference sequence). This CDR3 is built from 17 residues. The V gene lost 1 base and the J gene lost 1 base, with 17 bases spanning the gap. The CDR3 loop reads CASSLVPAGRSSYEQYF. CDR3 DNA sequence: TGTGCCAGCAGCTTAGTTCCGGCGGGGCGGTCATCCTACGAGCAGTACTTC.

This chain uses TRBV20-1 with TRBJ2-3; TRBD2 matches 10 bases. Germline CDR1 and CDR2: DFQATT and SNEGSKA (reference sequence). This CDR3 region has 15 residues. V trimming: 1 base; J trimming: 0 bases; junction bases outside the gene matches: 1. CDR3 DNA sequence: TGCAGTGCTAGAGGTAGCGGGGGGAGCACAGATACGCAGTATTTT. This codes for CSARGSGGSTDTQYF.

The chain recombines TRBV9 with TRBJ1-1; tentatively, D is TRBD1 (5 bases). V lost 0 bases, J lost 4 bases, and 7 bases lay in between. Germline CDR1 and CDR2: SGDLS and YYNGEE. The CDR3 totals 13 residues. The CDR3 reads CASSVDQGTEAFF. The CDR3 bases are TGTGCCAGCAGCGTAGATCAGGGCACTGAAGCTTTCTTT.